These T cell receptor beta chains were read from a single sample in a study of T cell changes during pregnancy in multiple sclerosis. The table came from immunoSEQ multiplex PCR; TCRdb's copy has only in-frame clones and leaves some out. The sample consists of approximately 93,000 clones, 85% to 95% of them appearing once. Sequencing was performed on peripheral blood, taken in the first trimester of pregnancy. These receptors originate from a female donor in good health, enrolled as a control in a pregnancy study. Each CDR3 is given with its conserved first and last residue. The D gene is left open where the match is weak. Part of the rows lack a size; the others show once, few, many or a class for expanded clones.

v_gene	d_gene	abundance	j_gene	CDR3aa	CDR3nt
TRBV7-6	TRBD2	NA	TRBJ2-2	CASSVSSGGAGTGELFF	TGTGCCAGCAGCGTTTCTAGCGGGGGGGCTGGCACCGGGGAGCTGTTTTTT
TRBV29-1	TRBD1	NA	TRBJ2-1	CSVDVLGQGRSEQFF	TGCAGCGTTGACGTCTTGGGACAGGGTCGGAGTGAGCAGTTCTTC
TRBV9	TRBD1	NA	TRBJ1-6	CASSTGTGGGSPLHF	TGTGCCAGCAGCACCGGGACAGGGGGCGGTTCACCCCTCCACTTT
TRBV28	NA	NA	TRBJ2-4	CASTAGGSKNIQYF	TGTGCCAGCACAGCAGGGGGGTCCAAAAACATTCAGTACTTC
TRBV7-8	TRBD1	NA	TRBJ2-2	CASSPGQGAHTGELFF	TGTGCCAGCAGCCCGGGACAGGGGGCGCACACCGGGGAGCTGTTTTTT
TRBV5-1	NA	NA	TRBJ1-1	CASSLRWGQRVTEAFF	TGCGCCAGCAGCCTCAGGTGGGGACAAAGGGTCACTGAAGCTTTCTTT
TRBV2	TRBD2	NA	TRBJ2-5	CASRGAGGQETQYF	TGTGCCAGCAGGGGAGCGGGGGGACAAGAGACCCAGTACTTC
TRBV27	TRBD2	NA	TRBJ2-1	CASSLLRGAPYNEQFF	TGTGCCAGCAGTTTATTGCGGGGGGCCCCCTACAATGAGCAGTTCTTC
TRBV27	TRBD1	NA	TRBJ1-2	CASVALLAGGVRGYTF	TGTGCCAGCGTTGCCCTTTTGGCAGGGGGCGTTAGGGGCTACACCTTC
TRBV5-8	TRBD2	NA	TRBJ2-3	CASSFGLAATDTQYF	TGTGCCAGCAGCTTCGGGCTAGCGGCCACAGATACGCAGTATTTT
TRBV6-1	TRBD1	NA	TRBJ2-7	CASSRTGVYEQYF	TGTGCCAGCAGCCGGACAGGGGTCTACGAGCAGTACTTC
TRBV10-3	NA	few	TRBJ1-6	CAISDLNSPLHF	TGTGCCATCAGTGACCTAAATTCACCCCTCCACTTT
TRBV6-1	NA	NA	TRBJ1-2	CATSPEWGTGYTF	TGTGCCACCTCCCCGGAGTGGGGCACCGGCTACACCTTC
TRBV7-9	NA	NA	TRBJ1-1	CASTGVGAFF	TGTGCCAGCACGGGGGTTGGAGCTTTCTTT
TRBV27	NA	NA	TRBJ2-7	CASSPDEAVSYEQYF	TGTGCCAGCAGTCCCGATGAGGCAGTAAGTTACGAGCAGTACTTC
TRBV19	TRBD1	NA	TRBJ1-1	CASSRTRDRGRTEAFF	TGTGCCAGTAGTAGAACTCGGGACAGGGGGCGGACTGAAGCTTTCTTT
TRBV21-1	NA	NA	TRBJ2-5	CASSNKPSGRETQYF	TGTGCCAGCAGCAATAAGCCTAGCGGGCGAGAGACCCAGTACTTC
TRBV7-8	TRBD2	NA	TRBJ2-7	CASSLESPGTTYEQYF	TGTGCCAGCAGCTTAGAGTCCCCAGGGACTACCTACGAGCAGTACTTC
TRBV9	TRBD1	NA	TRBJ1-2	CASSGGTGANYGYTF	TGTGCCAGCAGCGGCGGGACAGGAGCTAACTATGGCTACACCTTC
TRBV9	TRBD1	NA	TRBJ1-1	CASSVDRDRGQGAFF	TGTGCCAGCAGCGTAGACCGGGACAGGGGGCAAGGAGCTTTCTTT
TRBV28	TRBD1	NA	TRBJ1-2	CASSPYRPRQGSTNYGYTF	TGTGCCAGCAGTCCGTACCGACCCCGACAGGGCTCGACTAACTATGGCTACACCTTC
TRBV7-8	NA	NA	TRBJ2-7	CASSSPAGSYEQYF	TGTGCCAGCAGCTCCCCCGCGGGGAGCTACGAGCAGTACTTC
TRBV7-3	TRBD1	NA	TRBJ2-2	CASSPDRWDTGELFF	TGTGCCAGCAGCCCGGACAGGTGGGACACCGGGGAGCTGTTTTTT
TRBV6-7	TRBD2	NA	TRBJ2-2	CASSYPTTSGGVDTGELFF	TGTGCCAGCAGTTACCCCACGACTAGCGGGGGGGTGGACACCGGGGAGCTGTTTTTT
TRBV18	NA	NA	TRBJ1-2	CASSPDSPERGYTF	TGTGCCAGCTCACCGGACAGTCCGGAAAGGGGCTACACCTTC